Following are 12 T cell receptor beta chains from one sample sequenced in a study of regulatory T cells in long-lasting Graves disease. Using its own MiXCR run on the reads, TCRdb lists one record per CDR3 protein. Of about 850 distinct CDR3 sequences listed, about 81% are singletons. There was RNA extracted from PBMCs, and the TCR library was made from it. The starting material was peripheral blood mononuclear cells (PBMCs), obtained with antithyroid drug treatment, in newly diagnosed or persistent Graves disease (not recorded which). These TCRs come from a man aged 35 to 55 with Graves disease.

The chain joins TRBV7-8 to TRBJ2-7; D is uncertain. The CDR3 has 14 residues. V was clipped by 5 bases and J by 8 bases, with 19 bases between them. The V gene's germline CDR1 is SGHVS and CDR2 FQNEAQ. The DNA of the CDR3 is TGTGCCAGCAGCCTCGACGGCGGTGGTAGACAGCAGTACTTC. Protein product: CASSLDGGGRQQYF.

The chain links TRBV2 to TRBJ2-3, with 7 bases aligning to TRBD2. Germline-derived CDR1 and CDR2 are SNHLY and FYNNEI. After removal of 6 bases from V and 4 bases from J, the junction contained 10 bases not matched to a gene. The CDR3 loop spans 15 amino acids. CDR3 amino acids: CASRDSGLSADTQYF. For the CDR3, the DNA is TGTGCCAGCAGGGATAGCGGGTTAAGTGCAGATACGCAGTATTTT.

A single count supports this clonotype. V is TRBV9 and J is TRBJ2-3; TRBD2 aligns across 7 bases. Germline V gene sequence: CDR1 SGDLS, CDR2 YYNGEE. This CDR3 region has 15 residues. The trim removed 4 bases at V and 3 bases at J, leaving 8 bases unmatched. As DNA, the CDR3 is TGTGCCAGCAGCCCAGGACTAGTCATGACAGATACGCAGTATTTT. It encodes CASSPGLVMTDTQYF.

The table lists this clonotype with a few counts. CDR3 sequence: CASSPDTDNQPQHF. Written as DNA, the CDR3 is TGTGCCAGCAGCCCTGACACTGACAATCAGCCCCAGCATTTT. J is TRBJ1-5 and V is TRBV6-2 or TRBV6-3; D gene ambiguous. Trimming took 6 bases from V and 3 from J, leaving 12 bases between them. Germline V CDR1 and CDR2: MNHEY, SVGEGT. There are 14 residues in the CDR3.

This clonotype showed up just once. V is TRBV9 and J is TRBJ2-7, with a weak D call TRBD1 (6 bases). V was trimmed by 4 bases and J by 0 bases, leaving 11 bases between them. The CDR3 consists of 14 residues. Germline lookup yields CDR1 SGDLS and CDR2 YYNGEE. The DNA for the CDR3 is TGTGCCAGCAGCCCTCGACAGGCCTCCTACGAGCAGTACTTC. Protein sequence: CASSPRQASYEQYF.

The chain has TRBV28 and TRBJ1-4; D is uncertain. Germline CDR1 and CDR2: MDHEN and SYDVKM. The length of the CDR3 is 13 residues. Trimming took off 6 bases at V and 5 bases at J, with 10 bases between the two ends. Here the CDR3 reads CASRQRLNEKLFF. The CDR3 DNA reads as TGTGCCAGCAGACAGAGGTTGAATGAAAAACTGTTTTTT.

V is TRBV14 and J is TRBJ2-7; D not certain. Deletions cut 4 bases from V and 1 base from J, with 5 bases between. Germline values: CDR1 SGHDN, CDR2 FVKESK. This CDR3 has 12 residues. The CDR3 bases are TGTGCCAGCAGCCGGCGGTCCTACGAGCAGTACTTC. It is translated as CASSRRSYEQYF.

The chain recombines TRBV29-1 with TRBJ1-1, with TRBD1 matching 7 bases. The CDR3 has 16 residues. V shed 7 bases, J shed 0 bases, and the junction held 14 bases outside the gene matches. Germline V gives CDR1 SQVTM, CDR2 ANQGSEA. This chain's CDR3 is CSGGRRDRRLNTEAFF. The CDR3 DNA follows: TGCAGCGGAGGGAGGCGGGACAGAAGACTGAACACTGAAGCTTTCTTT.

The chain couples TRBV20-1 to TRBJ2-7; TRBD2 agrees at 8 bases. The junction had 4 bases not matched to a gene; V was cut back by 4 bases and J by 2 bases. The CDR3 is 13 residues long. CDR1 and CDR2 (germline): DFQATT, SNEGSKA (reference sequence). The CDR3 DNA reads as TGCAGTGCTAAAGAGCGGGAGCCCTACGAGCAGTACTTC. Protein: CSAKEREPYEQYF.

With regard to this clonotype: An end of the junction does not agree with germline; a read error may underlie this. The V call is TRBV13, the J call TRBJ2-1, with D perhaps assigned TRBD1 or TRBD2 (7 bases each). Germline V gene data show CDR1 as PRHDT and CDR2 as FYEKMQ (reference sequence). The CDR3 totals 12 residues. The DNA for the CDR3 is TGTGCCAGCAGCCCCTCCGACAGGGAGGGGCTCTTC. Its protein product is CASSPSDREGLF.

This chain joins TRBV29-1 and TRBJ2-1; TRBD2 agrees at 16 bases. Germline-derived CDR1 and CDR2 are SQVTM and ANQGSEA. The CDR3 runs 15 residues. With 0 bases clipped from V and 8 bases from J, the junction kept 1 base outside the gene matches. CDR3 region: CSVEEGLAGGDEQFF. For the CDR3, the DNA is TGCAGCGTTGAAGAGGGACTAGCGGGAGGGGATGAGCAGTTCTTC.

The chain uses TRBV6-5 and TRBJ1-4; D is unresolved. CDR1 is MNHEY and CDR2 is SVGAGI in the germline V gene. With 5 bases removed from V and 10 bases from J, the gap between germline ends came to 11 bases. CDR3 length equals 12 residues. The CDR3 bases are TGTGCCAGCAGTGGCTGGACTGGAAAACTGTTTTTT. Translated: CASSGWTGKLFF.